Reported below is one TCR beta chain. Other DNA sequences in the sample encode the same CDR3. Generated by immunoSEQ multiplex PCR, the TCRdb table keeps only in-frame clones and is missing some. The sample lists some 2 million clones, about 95% seen once, with around 1.2% in the top ten. This entry belongs to a study of shared clonotypes between healthy human individuals. Naive CD8 cells lacked CD45RO and underwent positive selection for CCR7, leaving out terminally differentiated effector memory CD45RA+ cells. Trimming took off 0 bases at V and 4 bases at J, with 6 bases between the two ends. CDR3 length: 14 amino acids. Germline V gene lookup returns CDR1 MNHEY and CDR2 SVGAGI.

The material sequenced was naive CD8+ T cells sorted from blood. This clonotype was sampled from a man aged 18 to 29 in good health. The chain carries TRBV6-5 and TRBJ2-2; D gene ambiguous. The CDR3 region has the DNA TGTGCCAGCAGTTACTCCCTTGGCACCGGGGAGCTGTTTTTT. Translated, it gives CASSYSLGTGELFF.